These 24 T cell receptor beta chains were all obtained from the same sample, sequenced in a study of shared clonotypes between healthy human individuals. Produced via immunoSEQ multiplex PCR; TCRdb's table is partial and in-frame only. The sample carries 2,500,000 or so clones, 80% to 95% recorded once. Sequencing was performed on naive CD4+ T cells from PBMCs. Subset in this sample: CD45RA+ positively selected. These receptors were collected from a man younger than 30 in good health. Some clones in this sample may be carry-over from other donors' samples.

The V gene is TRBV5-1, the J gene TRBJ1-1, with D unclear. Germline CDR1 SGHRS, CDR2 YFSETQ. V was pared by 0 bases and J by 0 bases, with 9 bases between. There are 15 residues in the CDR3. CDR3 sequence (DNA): TGCGCCAGCAGCTTGGCGGCAAACATGAACACTGAAGCTTTCTTT. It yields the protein CASSLAANMNTEAFF.

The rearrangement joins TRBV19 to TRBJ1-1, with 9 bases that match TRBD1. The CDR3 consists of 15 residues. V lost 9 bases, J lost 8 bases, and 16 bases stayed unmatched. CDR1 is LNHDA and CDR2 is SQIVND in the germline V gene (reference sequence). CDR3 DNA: TGTGCCAGCCCGACCCGGACGGGACAGGGCATAGAAGCTTTCTTT. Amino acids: CASPTRTGQGIEAFF.

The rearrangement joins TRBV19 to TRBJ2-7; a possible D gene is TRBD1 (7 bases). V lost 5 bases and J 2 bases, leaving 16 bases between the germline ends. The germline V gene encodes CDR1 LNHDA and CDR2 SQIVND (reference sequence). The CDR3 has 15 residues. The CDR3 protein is CASSPGGTATYEQYF. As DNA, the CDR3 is TGTGCCAGTAGTCCTGGAGGGACAGCTACCTACGAGCAGTACTTC.

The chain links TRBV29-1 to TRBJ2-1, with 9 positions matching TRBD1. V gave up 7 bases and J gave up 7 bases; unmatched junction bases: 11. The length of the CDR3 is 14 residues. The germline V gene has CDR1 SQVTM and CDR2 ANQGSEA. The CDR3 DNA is TGCAGCGCCCAAGCGGGACAGGGCTTGAATGAGCAGTTCTTC. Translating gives CSAQAGQGLNEQFF.

CDR3 coding DNA: TGTGCCAGCAGTTTAGCGTATCGGCAGGGTACTGAAGCTTTCTTT. It translates to CASSLAYRQGTEAFF. The chain combines TRBV28 with TRBJ1-1; D is perhaps TRBD1 (5 bases). Between the trimmed V and J ends, which lost 2 bases and 5 bases, there was a span of 15 bases. The CDR3 sequence is 15 residues long. Per the germline V gene, CDR1 is MDHEN and CDR2 is SYDVKM.

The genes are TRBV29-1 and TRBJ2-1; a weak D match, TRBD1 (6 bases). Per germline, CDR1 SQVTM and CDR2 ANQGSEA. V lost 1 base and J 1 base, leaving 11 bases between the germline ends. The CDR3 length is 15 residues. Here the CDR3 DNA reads TGCAGCGTTGAAGGGGGGCAGGGGTCCTACAATGAGCAGTTCTTC. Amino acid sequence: CSVEGGQGSYNEQFF.

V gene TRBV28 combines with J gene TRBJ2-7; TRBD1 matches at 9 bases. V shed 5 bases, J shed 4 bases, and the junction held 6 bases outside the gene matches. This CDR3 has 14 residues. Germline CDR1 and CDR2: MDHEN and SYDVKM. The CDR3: CASSPAGQGYEQYF. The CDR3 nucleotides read TGTGCCAGCAGTCCTGCGGGACAGGGATACGAGCAGTACTTC.

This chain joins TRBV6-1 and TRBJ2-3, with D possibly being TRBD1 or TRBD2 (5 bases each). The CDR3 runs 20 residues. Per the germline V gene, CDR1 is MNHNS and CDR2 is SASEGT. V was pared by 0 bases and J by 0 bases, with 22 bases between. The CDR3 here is CASSEALRGRLATSTDTQYF. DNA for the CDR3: TGTGCCAGCAGTGAAGCGCTTCGGGGCAGGTTGGCCACTAGCACAGATACGCAGTATTTT.

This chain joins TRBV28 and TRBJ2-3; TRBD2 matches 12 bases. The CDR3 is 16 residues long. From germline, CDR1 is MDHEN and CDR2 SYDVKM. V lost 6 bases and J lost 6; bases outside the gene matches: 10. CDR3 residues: CASSPGLAGQRDTQYF. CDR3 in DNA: TGTGCCAGCAGCCCGGGACTAGCGGGCCAGAGGGATACGCAGTATTTT. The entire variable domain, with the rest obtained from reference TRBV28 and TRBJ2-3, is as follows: DVKVTQSSRYLVKRTGEKVFLECVQDMDHENMFWYRQDPGLGLRLIYFSYDVKMKEKGDIPEGYSVSREKKERFSLILESASTNQTSMYLCASSPGLAGQRDTQYFGPGTRLTVL.

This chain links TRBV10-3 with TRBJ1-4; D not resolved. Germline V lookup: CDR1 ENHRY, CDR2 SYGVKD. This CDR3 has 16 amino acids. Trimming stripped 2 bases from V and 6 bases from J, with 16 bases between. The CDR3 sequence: CAISEDGAVIHEKLFF. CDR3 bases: TGTGCCATCAGTGAGGATGGAGCCGTCATTCATGAAAAACTGTTTTTT.

CDR3 DNA: TGTGCCAGTAGCCAGACAGGGGGCCCAGAAGCTTTCTTT. This sequence encodes CASSQTGGPEAFF. The rearrangement links TRBV19 to TRBJ1-1, with 10 bases lining up with TRBD1. CDR1 is LNHDA, CDR2 SQIVND, per germline (reference sequence). The V and J ends lost 6 bases and 8 bases, in that order; junction bases with no gene match: 6. The length of the CDR3 is 13 residues.

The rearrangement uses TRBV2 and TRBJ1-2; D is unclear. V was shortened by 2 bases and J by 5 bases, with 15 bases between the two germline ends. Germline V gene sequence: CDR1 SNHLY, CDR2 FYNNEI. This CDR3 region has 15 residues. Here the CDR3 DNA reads TGTGCCAGCAGTGAATGGAGGGCGGCCCTATATGGCTACACCTTC. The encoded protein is CASSEWRAALYGYTF. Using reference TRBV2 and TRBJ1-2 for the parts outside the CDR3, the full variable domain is EPEVTQTPSHQVTQMGQEVILRCVPISNHLYFYWYRQILGQKVEFLVSFYNNEISEKSEIFDDQFSVERPDGSNFTLKIRSTKLEDSAMYFCASSEWRAALYGYTFGSGTRLTVV.

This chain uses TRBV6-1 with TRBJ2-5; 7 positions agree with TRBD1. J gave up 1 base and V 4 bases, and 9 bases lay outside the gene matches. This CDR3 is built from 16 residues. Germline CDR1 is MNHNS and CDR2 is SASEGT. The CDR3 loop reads CASSGSGAGGQETQYF. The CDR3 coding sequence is TGTGCCAGCAGTGGGTCCGGGGCAGGGGGCCAAGAGACCCAGTACTTC.

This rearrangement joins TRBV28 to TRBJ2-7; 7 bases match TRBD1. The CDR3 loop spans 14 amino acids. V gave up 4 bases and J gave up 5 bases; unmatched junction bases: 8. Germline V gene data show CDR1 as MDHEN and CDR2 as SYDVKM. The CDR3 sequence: CASSSSTGSDEQYF. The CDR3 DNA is TGTGCCAGCAGTTCCTCGACAGGGTCTGACGAGCAGTACTTC.

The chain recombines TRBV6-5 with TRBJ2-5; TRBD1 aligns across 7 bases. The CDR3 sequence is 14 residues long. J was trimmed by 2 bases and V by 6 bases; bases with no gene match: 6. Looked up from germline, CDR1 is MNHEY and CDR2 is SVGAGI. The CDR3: CASSLGGPQETQYF. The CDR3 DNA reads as TGTGCCAGCAGCTTAGGGGGCCCTCAAGAGACCCAGTACTTC.

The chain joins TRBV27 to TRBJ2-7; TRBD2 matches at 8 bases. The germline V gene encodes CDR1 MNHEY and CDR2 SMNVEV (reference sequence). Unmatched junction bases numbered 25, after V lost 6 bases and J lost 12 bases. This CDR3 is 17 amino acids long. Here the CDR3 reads CASSPLAVAGLPGATYF. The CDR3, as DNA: TGTGCCAGCAGCCCTCTGGCGGTAGCGGGGCTCCCGGGTGCGACGTACTTC.

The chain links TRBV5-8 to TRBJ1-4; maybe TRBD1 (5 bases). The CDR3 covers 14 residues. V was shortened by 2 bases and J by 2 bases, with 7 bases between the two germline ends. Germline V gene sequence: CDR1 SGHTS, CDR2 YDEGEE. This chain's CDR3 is CASSFGGTNEKLFF. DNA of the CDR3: TGTGCCAGCAGCTTTGGGGGGACTAATGAAAAACTGTTTTTT.

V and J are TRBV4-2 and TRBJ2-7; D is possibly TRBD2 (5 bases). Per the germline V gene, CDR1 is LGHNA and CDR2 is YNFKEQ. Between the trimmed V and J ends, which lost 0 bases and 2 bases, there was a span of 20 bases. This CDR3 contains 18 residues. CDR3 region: CASSQESETKNRPYEQYF. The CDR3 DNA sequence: TGTGCCAGCAGCCAAGAGTCGGAGACTAAGAACCGACCCTACGAGCAGTACTTC.

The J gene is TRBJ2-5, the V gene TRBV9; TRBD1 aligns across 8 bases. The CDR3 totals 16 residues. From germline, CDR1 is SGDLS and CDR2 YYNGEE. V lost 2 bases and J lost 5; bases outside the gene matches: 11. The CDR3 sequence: CASSVGPDRVGETQYF. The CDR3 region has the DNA TGTGCCAGCAGCGTCGGGCCGGACAGGGTGGGGGAGACCCAGTACTTC.

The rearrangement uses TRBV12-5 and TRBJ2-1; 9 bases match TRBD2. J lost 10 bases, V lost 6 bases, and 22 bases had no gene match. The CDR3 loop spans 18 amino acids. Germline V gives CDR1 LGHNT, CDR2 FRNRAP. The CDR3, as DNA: TGTGCTAGTGGCTCCTCGATTAGCGGGAGTCTTTCAGGTCAGGAGCAGTTCTTC. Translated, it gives CASGSSISGSLSGQEQFF.

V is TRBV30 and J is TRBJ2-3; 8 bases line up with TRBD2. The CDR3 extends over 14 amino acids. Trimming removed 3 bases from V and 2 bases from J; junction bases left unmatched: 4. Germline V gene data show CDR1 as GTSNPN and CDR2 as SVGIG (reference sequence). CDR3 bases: TGTGCCTGGAGGGAACTAGCGGCCACAGATACGCAGTATTTT. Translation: CAWRELAATDTQYF.

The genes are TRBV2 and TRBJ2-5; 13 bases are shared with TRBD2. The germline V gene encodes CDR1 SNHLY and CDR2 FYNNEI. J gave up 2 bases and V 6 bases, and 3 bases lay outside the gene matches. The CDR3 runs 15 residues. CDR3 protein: CASRAGLAGQETQYF. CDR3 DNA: TGTGCCAGCAGGGCGGGACTAGCGGGGCAAGAGACCCAGTACTTC.

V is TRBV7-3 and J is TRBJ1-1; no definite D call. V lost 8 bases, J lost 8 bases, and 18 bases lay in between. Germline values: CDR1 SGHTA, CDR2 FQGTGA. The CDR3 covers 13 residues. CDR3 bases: TGTGCCAGCCGTCTACTAGCGAGGGCCGAAGCTTTCTTT. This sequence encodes CASRLLARAEAFF.

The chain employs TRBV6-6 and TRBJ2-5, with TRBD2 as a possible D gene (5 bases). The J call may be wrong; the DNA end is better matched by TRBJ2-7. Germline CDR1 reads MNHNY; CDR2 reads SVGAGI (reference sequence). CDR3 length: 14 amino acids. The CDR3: CASSYATSAYEQYF. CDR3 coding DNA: TGTGCCAGCAGTTACGCCACTAGTGCCTACGAGCAGTACTTC.